This note documents a single T cell receptor (beta chain) sequence. Its antigen is unknown. The data belong to a study of vaccination and CD4 T cells after COVID-19. Treatment of the sample: roughly 10-day PBMC culture with coronavirus spike peptide pools or control peptides (ViraFEST assay). Before TCRs were sequenced, ViraFEST expanded antigen-specific T cells with peptide pools. The Oncomine TCR Beta short-read assay was what sequenced the DNA obtained from cultured CD4+ T cells. TCRdb passed the PCR reads through MiXCR, listing each CDR3 protein once. The sample comprises about 8,800 distinct CDR3 sequences, around 50% of which are singletons, and roughly 8.1% rests with the top ten. V was clipped by 0 bases and J by 4 bases, with 10 bases between them. The CDR3 totals 15 residues. Looked up from germline, CDR1 is MNHEY and CDR2 is SMNVEV (reference sequence).

Sequenced: CD4+ T cells from blood, cultured in vitro. The origin of this receptor is a human donor who had recovered from COVID-19. This rearrangement joins TRBV27 to TRBJ1-3, with a tentative D call TRBD1 (6 bases). The DNA of the CDR3 is TGTGCCAGCAGTTTATCCACAGGGCACGGAAACACCATATATTTT. Encoded protein: CASSLSTGHGNTIYF.